The subject of this entry is one T cell receptor (beta chain). There is no known antigen for this receptor. The sample holds no much larger clone one base away, and base qualities are not on file. Libraries were constructed by the immunoSEQ multiplex PCR assay. To provide template for TCR sequencing, every sample had RNA extracted and reverse transcribed into cDNA. SuperScript III was used for first-strand cDNA synthesis, primed with a 2:1 mix of oligo-dT and random hexamers. A synthetic immune receptor repertoire was used to assess amplification bias, and residual bias was removed computationally. The published analysis was carried out like this. After raw reads were preprocessed to remove errors, the CDR3 was defined following IMGT conventions as running from the conserved cysteine to phenylalanine. Clonality was computed as 1 minus the Shannon entropy, with the entropy normalized by log2 of the number of productive unique TCRs. CD4 or CD8 identity of scalp clones was inferred by cross-referencing scalp TCRbeta sequences with sorted blood CD4 and CD8 repertoires. The immuneACCESS repertoire file appears here via TCRdb, limited to in-frame rearrangements. These files lack a portion of the clones; in checked studies, under half of the deficit traces to unresolved V genes, and the cause of the others is not known. That table gives V, J and clone size, and the DNA gave D and trimming. In all, the sample holds fewer than 250,000 clones, and roughly two fifths of those were seen once. The top ten clonotypes cover 0.48% of the sample.

The record originates from a study of CD8+ T cells in alopecia areata (dated by TCRdb to the late 2010s). Background for the entire study: Treated patients were enrolled in an open-label pilot trial of oral tofacitinib, 5 to 10 mg twice daily, for moderate-to-severe alopecia areata. In treated patients, disease severity was measured using the SALT score, which gives the percentage of scalp surface area affected. Human TCRbeta sequencing covered scalp tissue and sorted CD4+ and CD8+ peripheral blood T cells from patchy and totalis/universalis alopecia areata patients and healthy controls. RNA was extracted with the PAXgene miRNA kit for fixed scalp, the miRNeasy kit for PBMCs, and the RNeasy kit for mouse skin. Tofacitinib was given for 6 to 18 months, followed by 6 months of follow-up off drug to assess delayed response and recurrence. To study T cell clonal expansion in alopecia areata, the researchers applied high-throughput TCRbeta sequencing to both the C3H/HeJ mouse model and human patients. Scalp clonality was compared among normal scalp (n=4), patchy alopecia areata scalp (n=8), and alopecia totalis/universalis scalp (n=8). Biopsies were taken from tofacitinib-treated patients at baseline and again at 4 and 24 weeks into treatment, and several of those patients also had a later scalp biopsy. TCRbeta CDR3 regions were amplified by immunoSEQ multiplex PCR using 35 Vbeta forward and 13 Jbeta reverse primers. Beyond this particular receptor, the publication reports: Unlike mouse skin, which is dominated by gammadelta T cells, normal human skin has resident alphabeta T cells that are also sequenced, and this complicates analysis of the scalp TCR repertoire. Compared with mice, TCR sequences shared between patients were less clear, possibly partly because of HLA diversity across the patient population. The treated cohort was small, with a single nonresponder, so links between baseline CD8+ expansion and response need larger studies. Many expanded lesional clones persisted in scalp and blood during tofacitinib treatment, which may partly explain relapse after stopping treatment. Compared with normal scalp, lesional scalp, particularly in alopecia totalis/universalis, had higher clonality and more expanded CD8+ clones, which suggests antigenic drive. Tofacitinib significantly decreased scalp clonality and the number of expanded CD8+ clones among the top 100 scalp clones.

CDR1 and CDR2, per the germline V gene, are SQVTM and ANQGSEA. V loses 7 bases of germline sequence and J loses 3 bases, and the interval between the two ends is 6 bases. The CDR3 measures 10 amino acids from cysteine to phenylalanine. CDR3 DNA is the only sequence kept; it has 30 bases, read in frame from the first base. The meaning of the sample's treatment or condition label: oral pan-JAK inhibitor, 5-10 mg twice daily. Peripheral blood and lesional scalp punch biopsies were obtained from patients with alopecia areata. PBMCs were isolated by density centrifugation and stained for CD3, CD4 and CD8, and CD4+ and CD8+ T cells were sorted on a FACSAria.

The V and J genes are TRBV29-1 and TRBJ1-1; no D gene can be assigned with confidence. The specimen comprised CD4+ T cells sorted from blood, sampled at week 34, from a patient treated with tofacitinib. The receptor comes from a human donor with alopecia areata. The CDR3 region: CSGRDTEAFF. DNA sequence: TGCAGCGGTCGGGACACTGAAGCTTTCTTT.